This TCR beta chain was sequenced during a study of HIV-infected children after antiretroviral therapy interruption. As for the study in general: Most participating children were previously exposed to EBV and CMV. For the interruption arm, samples span week 0 through about 3 years after study end.

Only a few counts were recorded for this clonotype. Treatment described: PENTA 11 planned treatment interruption arm or continuous ART arm. The TCR library was built from RNA with a 3' RACE protocol and unique molecular identifiers. Via MiXCR, TCRdb re-called the 3' RACE reads, giving one row per CDR3 protein. The data hold some 38,000 distinct CDR3 sequences, with 5% to 8% observed a single time. This CDR3 contains 12 residues. The V end lost 8 bases, the J end lost 15 bases, and 20 bases lay between the germline ends. Per the germline V gene, CDR1 is MDHEN and CDR2 is SYDVKM. This receptor was taken from a pool of human donors with HIV. The specimen was CD45RA+ CD4+ T cells from PBMCs, pooled from several time points, collected from a donor given antiretroviral therapy, either interrupted or continuous. As for subset: naive CD4+ CD45RA+ CD45RO- T cells. This chain links TRBV28 with TRBJ2-4; no definite D call. In DNA, the CDR3 is TGTGCCAGCTACTCAAGGAGCACGGATTCGTACTTC. Translation: CASYSRSTDSYF. Full variable domain (outside the CDR3, taken from reference TRBV28 and TRBJ2-4): DVKVTQSSRYLVKRTGEKVFLECVQDMDHENMFWYRQDPGLGLRLIYFSYDVKMKEKGDIPEGYSVSREKKERFSLILESASTNQTSMYLCASYSRSTDSYFGAGTRLSVL.